The rows below give T cell receptor beta chains drawn from one sample of a study of shared clonotypes between healthy human individuals. Data came from immunoSEQ multiplex PCR; TCRdb stores just in-frame clones and leaves some out. The sample has roughly 1,000,000 clones; 70% to 80% are singletons. The sequenced sample was memory CD4+ T cells from PBMCs. Receptors originate from a man between 18 and 35 years old in good health. Some clones in this sample may be carry-over from other donors' samples. CDR3s include the opening cysteine and the closing phenylalanine or tryptophan. The order of the fields is clone size, J gene, D gene, V gene, CDR3 DNA, CDR3 protein. The D gene is left open where the match is weak. A clone size is listed for some rows: how often the clone was seen (once, few, many), or a class if it is expanded.

. | TRBJ2-7 | TRBD2 | TRBV7-9 | TGTGCCAGCAGCTTAAACAGCGGGAGCCTTAGCGAGCAGTACTTC | CASSLNSGSLSEQYF
. | TRBJ2-5 | TRBD2 | TRBV7-7 | TGTGCCAGCAGCTTAGAGGGACTAGCGGGAAGGGAGACCCAGTACTTC | CASSLEGLAGRETQYF
few | TRBJ1-1 | TRBD1 | TRBV9 | TGTGCCAGCAGCGCCCCAACAGGGGGCTTCATGAACACTGAAGCTTTCTTT | CASSAPTGGFMNTEAFF
. | TRBJ2-5 | TRBD2 | TRBV7-9 | TGTGCCAGCAGCTTTAGCGGGCAAGAGACCCAGTACTTC | CASSFSGQETQYF
. | TRBJ2-2 | . | TRBV28 | TGTGCCAGCAGTTTATGGGGGGAGCTGTTTTTT | CASSLWGELFF
. | TRBJ2-5 | . | TRBV6-6 | TGTGCCAGCAGTGGAGGGGATTACCAAGAGACCCAGTACTTC | CASSGGDYQETQYF
. | TRBJ2-3 | . | TRBV2 | TGTGCCAGCAGCCTAGTTGTTGGGACAGATACGCAGTATTTT | CASSLVVGTDTQYF
. | TRBJ2-7 | . | TRBV30 | TGTGCCTGGAGTCAGGACAGCGGGACGACCTACGAGCAGTACTTC | CAWSQDSGTTYEQYF
. | TRBJ2-7 | TRBD2 | TRBV6-5 | TGTGCCAGCAGTTTAAGCGGGAGGGCCTTCTACGAGCAGTACTTC | CASSLSGRAFYEQYF
. | TRBJ2-1 | . | TRBV11-2 | TGTGCCAGCAGCCATTGGACTGACTCCTACAATGAGCAGTTCTTC | CASSHWTDSYNEQFF
. | TRBJ1-1 | . | TRBV2 | TGTGCCAGCACTATCCGGGCACTGAACACTGAAGCTTTCTTT | CASTIRALNTEAFF
. | TRBJ2-3 | TRBD2 | TRBV28 | TGTGCCAGCAGTTGGGGTCTTGGGAGGGGTGACGCAGATACGCAGTATTTT | CASSWGLGRGDADTQYF
. | TRBJ1-1 | . | TRBV5-6 | TGTGCCAGCAGCTTAAAGTCCCCAGGGTCTGAAGCTTTCTTT | CASSLKSPGSEAFF
. | TRBJ1-1 | TRBD1 | TRBV29-1 | TGCAGCGTTTACAGGGGGCCGGACACTGAAGCTTTCTTT | CSVYRGPDTEAFF
. | TRBJ2-2 | TRBD1 | TRBV11-3 | TGTGCCAGCAGCGGGGGGACAGGACGGAACACCGGGGAGCTGTTTTTT | CASSGGTGRNTGELFF
. | TRBJ2-1 | TRBD2 | TRBV29-1 | TGCAGCGTAGCGGGACTAGCGGGAGGACATGAGCAGTTCTTC | CSVAGLAGGHEQFF
. | TRBJ1-1 | TRBD1 | TRBV5-1 | TGCGCCAGCAGCTTGGGACAGGGCTCGATGAACACTGAAGCTTTCTTT | CASSLGQGSMNTEAFF
. | TRBJ1-5 | . | TRBV28 | TGTGCCAGCAGTCCCCCAGGGAGTGGGGATCAGCCCCAGCATTTT | CASSPPGSGDQPQHF
. | TRBJ2-5 | . | TRBV27 | TGTGCCAGCACCGCCGGGAGTCAAGAGACCCAGTACTTC | CASTAGSQETQYF
. | TRBJ1-3 | . | TRBV4-2 | TGTGCCAGCAGCCAAGAGTCTCTCGGACACAGGGACACCATATATTTT | CASSQESLGHRDTIYF
. | TRBJ2-7 | TRBD1 | TRBV7-9 | TGTGCCAGCAGCTTAGTGGGGACAGGGACCCGCGAGCAGTACTTC | CASSLVGTGTREQYF
once | TRBJ2-2 | . | TRBV7-8 | TGTGCCAGCAGCTTAGTAGGGGGGATCGGGGAGCTGTTTTTT | CASSLVGGIGELFF